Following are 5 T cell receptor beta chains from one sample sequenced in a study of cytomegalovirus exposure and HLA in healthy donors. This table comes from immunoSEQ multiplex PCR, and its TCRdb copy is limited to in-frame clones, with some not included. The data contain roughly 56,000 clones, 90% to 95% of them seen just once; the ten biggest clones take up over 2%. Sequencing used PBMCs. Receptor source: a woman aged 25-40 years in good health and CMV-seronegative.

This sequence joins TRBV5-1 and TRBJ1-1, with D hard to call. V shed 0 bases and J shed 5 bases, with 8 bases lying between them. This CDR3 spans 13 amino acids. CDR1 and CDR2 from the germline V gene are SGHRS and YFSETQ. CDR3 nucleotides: TGCGCCAGCAGCTTGGAAGGAGGAACTGAAGCTTTCTTT. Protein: CASSLEGGTEAFF.

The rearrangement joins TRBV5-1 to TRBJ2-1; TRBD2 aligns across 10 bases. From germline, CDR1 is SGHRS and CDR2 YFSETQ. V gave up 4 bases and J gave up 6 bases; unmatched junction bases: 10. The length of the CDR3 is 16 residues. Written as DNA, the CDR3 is TGCGCCAGCAGCCCGGCTAGCGGGAGAAACTCCAATGAGCAGTTCTTC. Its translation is CASSPASGRNSNEQFF.

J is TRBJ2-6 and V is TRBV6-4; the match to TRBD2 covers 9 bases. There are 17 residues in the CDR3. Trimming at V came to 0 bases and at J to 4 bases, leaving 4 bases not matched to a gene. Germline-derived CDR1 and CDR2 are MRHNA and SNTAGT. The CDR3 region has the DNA TGTGCCAGCAGTGACTCGTCTAGCGGGACCGGGGCCAACGTCCTGACTTTC. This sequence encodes CASSDSSSGTGANVLTF.

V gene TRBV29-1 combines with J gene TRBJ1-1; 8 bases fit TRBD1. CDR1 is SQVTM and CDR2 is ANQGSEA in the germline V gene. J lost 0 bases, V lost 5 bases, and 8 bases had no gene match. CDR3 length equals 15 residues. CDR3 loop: CSVTDRAFMNTEAFF. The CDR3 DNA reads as TGCAGCGTTACGGACAGGGCATTCATGAACACTGAAGCTTTCTTT.

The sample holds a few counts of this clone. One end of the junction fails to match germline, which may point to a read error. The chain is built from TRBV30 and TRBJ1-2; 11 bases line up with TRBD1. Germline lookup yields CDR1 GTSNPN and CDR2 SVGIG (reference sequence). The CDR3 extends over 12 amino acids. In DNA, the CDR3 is TGTGCCTGGAGTCTACGGACAGGGGGCAACCTCTTC. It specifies CAWSLRTGGNLF.